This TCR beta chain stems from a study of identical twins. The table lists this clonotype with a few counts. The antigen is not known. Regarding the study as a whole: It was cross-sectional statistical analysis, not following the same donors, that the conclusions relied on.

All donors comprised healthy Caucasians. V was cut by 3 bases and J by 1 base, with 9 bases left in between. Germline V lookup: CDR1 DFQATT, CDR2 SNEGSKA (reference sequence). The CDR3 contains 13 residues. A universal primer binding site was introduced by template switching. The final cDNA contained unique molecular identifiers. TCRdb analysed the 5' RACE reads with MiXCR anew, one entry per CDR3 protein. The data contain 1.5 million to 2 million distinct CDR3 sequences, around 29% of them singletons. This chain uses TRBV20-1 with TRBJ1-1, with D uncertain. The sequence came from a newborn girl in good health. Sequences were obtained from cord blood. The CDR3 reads CSASDFSNTEAFF. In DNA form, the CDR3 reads TGCAGTGCTAGTGATTTCTCGAACACTGAAGCTTTCTTT.